The 26 T cell receptor beta chains listed next were all sequenced from one sample in a study of cytomegalovirus exposure and HLA in healthy donors. Sequencing used immunoSEQ multiplex PCR; TCRdb keeps in-frame clones, though not all of them. The repertoire holds about 130,000 clones, with just under 85% as singletons. Sequenced: PBMCs. These TCRs come from a young man in good health and CMV-seropositive.

This clone is a singleton in its sample. The V and J genes are TRBV2 and TRBJ2-5, with 10 bases aligning to TRBD2. CDR3 length: 13 residues. Germline CDR1 and CDR2: SNHLY and FYNNEI. The junction had 7 bases not matched to a gene; V was cut back by 10 bases and J by 5 bases. CDR3 protein: CAKGGLARETQYF. The CDR3 DNA sequence: TGTGCCAAGGGGGGACTAGCGAGGGAGACCCAGTACTTC.

The genes are TRBV30 and TRBJ1-2; 7 bases match TRBD1. The CDR3 has 14 amino acids. CDR1 and CDR2 from the germline V gene are GTSNPN and SVGIG (reference sequence). The J segment lost 2 bases and the V segment lost 6 bases, leaving 9 bases of the junction unmatched. CDR3 nucleotide sequence: TGTGCCTGTCTCCCAGACAGGGCAAACTATGGCTACACCTTC. Its translation: CACLPDRANYGYTF. The whole variable domain, filled in from reference TRBV30 and TRBJ1-2, reads SQTIHQWPATLVQPVGSPLSLECTVEGTSNPNLYWYRQAAGRGLQLLFYSVGIGQISSEVPQNLSASRPQDRQFILSSKKLLLSDSGFYLCACLPDRANYGYTFGSGTRLTVV.

The chain has TRBV6-9 and TRBJ1-2; D might be TRBD1 (6 bases). The CDR3 is 13 residues long. V shed 2 bases and J shed 7 bases, with 11 bases lying between them. Germline V gene sequence: CDR1 MNHGY, CDR2 SVAAGI. The CDR3 DNA sequence: TGTGCCAGCAGTTATAGGGCAGGGGCTGGCTACACCTTC. Protein: CASSYRAGAGYTF.

This clone showed up just once. The chain links TRBV4-2 to TRBJ2-2; D perhaps matches TRBD1 (5 bases). V was pared by 1 base and J by 8 bases, with 11 bases between. CDR3 length equals 14 residues. Germline V lookup: CDR1 LGHNA, CDR2 YNFKEQ. CDR3 in amino acids: CASSQVKGLGELFF. The CDR3 bases are TGTGCCAGCAGCCAAGTCAAGGGGTTAGGGGAGCTGTTTTTT.

J is TRBJ2-2 and V is TRBV27; the D gene is possibly TRBD1 (5 bases). The CDR3 totals 13 residues. Deletions cut 2 bases from V and 7 bases from J, with 8 bases between. The germline V gene has CDR1 MNHEY and CDR2 SMNVEV (reference sequence). The CDR3 coding sequence is TGTGCCAGCAGTTTACAGGGAATCGGGGAGCTGTTTTTT. Its translation is CASSLQGIGELFF.

V usage is TRBV9 and J usage is TRBJ2-7, with 9 bases fitting TRBD1. With 0 bases clipped from V and 4 bases from J, the junction kept 17 bases outside the gene matches. The CDR3 contains 19 residues. Germline V gives CDR1 SGDLS, CDR2 YYNGEE. The chain's CDR3 is CASSVGLLTMDRGPYEQYF. Here the CDR3 DNA reads TGTGCCAGCAGCGTAGGACTCTTAACAATGGACAGGGGACCATACGAGCAGTACTTC.

The chain couples TRBV9 to TRBJ2-3; 8 bases match TRBD2. There are 13 residues in the CDR3. The V segment lost 0 bases and the J segment 12 bases; nucleotides outside the gene matches: 6. Germline V gives CDR1 SGDLS, CDR2 YYNGEE. CDR3 residues: CASSVDGGTSQYF. The CDR3 DNA reads as TGTGCCAGCAGCGTAGATGGCGGGACTAGTCAGTATTTT. Using reference TRBV9 and TRBJ2-3 for the parts outside the CDR3, the full variable domain is DSGVTQTPKHLITATGQRVTLRCSPRSGDLSVYWYQQSLDQGLQFLIQYYNGEERAKGNILERFSAQQFPDLHSELNLSSLELGDSALYFCASSVDGGTSQYFGPGTRLTVL.

This sequence joins TRBV5-1 and TRBJ1-1; D is uncertain. V was clipped by 1 base and J by 1 base, with 5 bases between them. Per germline, CDR1 SGHRS and CDR2 YFSETQ. This CDR3 contains 13 residues. The CDR3 region has the DNA TGCGCCAGCAGCTTGACCAGGAACACTGAAGCTTTCTTT. Translation: CASSLTRNTEAFF.

The chain combines TRBV5-1 with TRBJ2-3; 8 bases line up with TRBD1. After removal of 6 bases from V and 2 bases from J, the junction contained 5 bases not matched to a gene. The CDR3 spans 14 residues. Looked up from germline, CDR1 is SGHRS and CDR2 is YFSETQ. The CDR3 is CASTRGQVTDTQYF. The CDR3 coding sequence is TGCGCCAGCACCAGGGGACAGGTCACAGATACGCAGTATTTT. Based on the CDR3 plus reference TRBV5-1 and TRBJ2-3, the full variable domain is KAGVTQTPRYLIKTRGQQVTLSCSPISGHRSVSWYQQTPGQGLQFLFEYFSETQRNKGNFPGRFSGRQFSNSRSEMNVSTLELGDSALYLCASTRGQVTDTQYFGPGTRLTVL.

V gene TRBV6-1 combines with J gene TRBJ2-2; 8 nucleotides match TRBD2. Germline V gene data show CDR1 as MNHNS and CDR2 as SASEGT. J gave up 6 bases and V 11 bases, and 8 bases lay outside the gene matches. The CDR3 is 13 amino acids. CDR3 nucleotides: TGTGCCGAGGAAGCGGGGGTTTCCGGGGAGCTGTTTTTT. Translating it yields CAEEAGVSGELFF.

The chain employs TRBV18 and TRBJ1-2; 7 nucleotides agree with TRBD1. Losses at the gene ends were 6 bases for V and 6 bases for J; bases not matched to a gene: 4. The CDR3 spans 12 residues. CDR1 is KGHSH, CDR2 LQKENI, per germline. The CDR3 DNA follows: TGTGCCAGCTCGCTTACAGGGGATGGCTACACCTTC. This encodes CASSLTGDGYTF.

The chain employs TRBV5-1 and TRBJ2-1, with a tentative D call TRBD2 (6 bases). Looked up from germline, CDR1 is SGHRS and CDR2 is YFSETQ. The CDR3 loop spans 15 amino acids. Deletions cut 0 bases from V and 4 bases from J, with 11 bases between. In DNA, the CDR3 is TGCGCCAGCAGCTTGGTAGCGGCCCTTTACAATGAGCAGTTCTTC. This codes for CASSLVAALYNEQFF.

The chain uses TRBV2 and TRBJ2-1, with 7 bases matching TRBD2. CDR3 length: 16 amino acids. Trimming at V came to 5 bases and at J to 0 bases, leaving 7 bases not matched to a gene. Germline V gene sequence: CDR1 SNHLY, CDR2 FYNNEI. This CDR3 reads CASSNRAGNSYNEQFF. The CDR3 region has the DNA TGTGCCAGCAGTAACCGAGCGGGGAACTCCTACAATGAGCAGTTCTTC.

This clone appeared once. A far more abundant clone sits one base away, making this likely a read error. The rearrangement uses TRBV5-4 and TRBJ1-1; D is unclear. The CDR3 runs to 13 residues. The V and J ends lost 9 bases and 1 base respectively, with 13 bases between them. Per the germline V gene, CDR1 is SGHNT and CDR2 is YYREEE (reference sequence). CDR3 in DNA: TGTGCCATCGTTGGAGAGGGGAACACTGAAGCTTTCTTT. Its protein product is CAIVGEGNTEAFF.

The V call is TRBV9, the J call TRBJ1-1; 11 nucleotides line up with TRBD1. The CDR3 consists of 17 residues. Germline CDR1 is SGDLS and CDR2 is YYNGEE. V lost 0 bases and J lost 5; bases outside the gene matches: 9. The chain's CDR3 is CASSVGGRDRGVTEAFF. Written as DNA, the CDR3 is TGTGCCAGCAGCGTAGGGGGACGGGACAGGGGGGTTACTGAAGCTTTCTTT.

J is TRBJ2-1 and V is TRBV6-6, with 9 bases lining up with TRBD1. The V gene end was trimmed by 0 bases and the J gene end by 8 bases; junction bases not matched to a gene: 8. From germline, CDR1 is MNHNY and CDR2 SVGAGI (reference sequence). The length of the CDR3 is 16 residues. The CDR3 DNA reads as TGTGCCAGCAGTTACTCCCCGGGACAGGGCGTCGATGAGCAGTTCTTC. Residues: CASSYSPGQGVDEQFF.

In its sample, this clone was seen a few times. The V gene is TRBV5-8, the J gene TRBJ2-1; 8 bases are shared with TRBD1. The V gene end was trimmed by 4 bases and the J gene end by 1 base; junction bases not matched to a gene: 4. The V gene's germline CDR1 is SGHTS and CDR2 YDEGEE. This CDR3 contains 15 residues. The CDR3 spells CASSVGTGSYNEQFF. The DNA of the CDR3 is TGTGCCAGCAGCGTCGGGACAGGATCCTACAATGAGCAGTTCTTC.

V gene TRBV27 combines with J gene TRBJ2-3; 7 bases agree with TRBD2. This CDR3 is built from 16 residues. J lost 2 bases, V lost 2 bases, and 7 bases had no gene match. Germline V lookup: CDR1 MNHEY, CDR2 SMNVEV (reference sequence). Here the CDR3 DNA reads TGTGCCAGCAGTTTAAGGACTAGGTCCCCCACAGATACGCAGTATTTT. Its protein product is CASSLRTRSPTDTQYF.

This chain links TRBV28 with TRBJ2-5, with 9 bases matching TRBD1. Germline loops: CDR1 MDHEN, CDR2 SYDVKM. The CDR3 is 15 amino acids. Losses at the gene ends were 7 bases for V and 5 bases for J; bases not matched to a gene: 11. The CDR3 coding sequence is TGTGCCAGCACCAACTTCAGACAGGGGGTGGAGACCCAGTACTTC. It specifies CASTNFRQGVETQYF.

The chain couples TRBV27 to TRBJ2-7; TRBD2 aligns across 7 bases. V shed 1 base, J shed 2 bases, and the junction held 5 bases outside the gene matches. CDR1 MNHEY and CDR2 SMNVEV come from the germline V gene (reference sequence). The CDR3 has 15 residues. In DNA, the CDR3 is TGTGCCAGCAGTTTATTTGGGGAGGGGACCTACGAGCAGTACTTC. Translating gives CASSLFGEGTYEQYF.

This sequence joins TRBV9 and TRBJ2-2, with D possibly TRBD2 on 6 matching bases. The CDR3 loop spans 13 amino acids. V was shortened by 0 bases and J by 8 bases, with 8 bases between the two germline ends. Germline V gene data show CDR1 as SGDLS and CDR2 as YYNGEE. DNA for the CDR3: TGTGCCAGCAGCGTAGCCGGGGGAGGGGAGCTGTTTTTT. It encodes CASSVAGGGELFF.

The J gene is TRBJ1-6, the V gene TRBV6-6; 11 nucleotides agree with TRBD1. The CDR3 runs to 15 residues. CDR1 and CDR2 (germline): MNHNY, SVGAGI (reference sequence). V gave up 0 bases and J gave up 10 bases; unmatched junction bases: 2. The CDR3 sequence is CASSYSRTGGSPLHF. DNA of the CDR3: TGTGCCAGCAGTTACTCGAGGACAGGGGGCTCACCCCTCCACTTT.

The V gene is TRBV5-4, the J gene TRBJ2-1, with D tentatively TRBD1 (5 bases). CDR3 size: 15 residues. V dropped 0 bases and J dropped 6 bases, with 13 bases sitting between them. CDR1 is SGHNT and CDR2 is YYREEE in the germline V gene (reference sequence). DNA of the CDR3: TGTGCCAGCAGCTTGGCTTCGTGGGGCGGCAATGAGCAGTTCTTC. This codes for CASSLASWGGNEQFF.

The chain carries TRBV10-3 and TRBJ1-2; TRBD1 aligns across 11 bases. CDR3 length equals 13 residues. V dropped 10 bases and J dropped 8; count of bases not matched to a gene: 9. Germline CDR1 is ENHRY and CDR2 is SYGVKD. The CDR3 nucleotides are TGTGCCAGCGGGACAGGGGGTGTAGCGGGCTACACCTTC. This gives the protein CASGTGGVAGYTF.

The CDR3 loop reads CASSLGTGGSGANVLTF. CDR3 nucleotide sequence: TGTGCCAGCAGTTTGGGGACAGGGGGCTCTGGGGCCAACGTCCTGACTTTC. V and J are TRBV27 and TRBJ2-6, with 11 bases lining up with TRBD1. The CDR3 consists of 17 residues. Germline CDR1 reads MNHEY; CDR2 reads SMNVEV (reference sequence). V was clipped by 3 bases and J by 0 bases; unmatched bases: 1. Drawing the rest from reference TRBV27 and TRBJ2-6, the complete variable domain is EAQVTQNPRYLITVTGKKLTVTCSQNMNHEYMSWYRQDPGLGLRQIYYSMNVEVTDKGDVPEGYKVSRKEKRNFPLILESPSPNQTSLYFCASSLGTGGSGANVLTFGAGSRLTVL.

The chain has TRBV5-6 and TRBJ2-5, with D perhaps TRBD1 (6 bases). V was clipped by 5 bases and J by 2 bases, with 16 bases between them. CDR1 SGHDT and CDR2 YYEEEE come from the germline V gene. This CDR3 is 15 amino acids long. DNA for the CDR3: TGTGCCAGCAGTTGGACCCTTAGGGGGCAAGAGACCCAGTACTTC. Its translation: CASSWTLRGQETQYF.